This TCR beta chain was captured by sequencing in a study of CD8 T cells in Susac syndrome. Study-wide points: The number of individuals included in the study's TCR sequencing and HLA analysis was acknowledged as relatively small.

Sequencing targeted TCR beta in blood CD8+ and CD4+ T cells. Negative magnetic isolation gave CD8+ and CD4+ cells; FACS enriched CD8+ TEMRA. cDNA came from around 0.54 to 1 ug RNA primed by random hexamers. It was immunoSEQ multiplex PCR that amplified TCR beta CDR3 across 54 Vbeta and 13 Jbeta. Each CDR3 protein is one row after TCRdb ran MiXCR on the immunoSEQ multiplex PCR reads. The sample comprises approximately 200,000 distinct CDR3 sequences, roughly 96% of which are singletons, and 0.085% to 0.095% rests with the top ten. In the case of this clonotype: Its antigen remains unknown.

Germline assignment: CDR1 SGHAT and CDR2 FQNNGV. The CDR3 contains 14 residues. V lost 3 bases and J lost 7, with 13 bases in between. Sequenced: CD4+ T cells from PBMCs. The chain carries TRBV11-2 and TRBJ2-1; either TRBD1 or TRBD2 may supply D (5 bases each). This TCR came from a human donor with multiple sclerosis. The CDR3 protein is CASSLGVFRNEQFF. The CDR3 bases are TGTGCCAGCAGCTTGGGGGTTTTTCGGAATGAGCAGTTCTTC. The full variable domain, completed using reference TRBV11-2 and TRBJ2-1, is EAGVAQSPRYKIIEKRQSVAFWCNPISGHATLYWYQQILGQGPKLLIQFQNNGVVDDSQLPKDRFSAERLKGVDSTLKIQPAKLEDSAVYLCASSLGVFRNEQFFGPGTRLTVL.